One and the same sample provided the 21 T cell receptor beta chains below, sequenced in a study of cytomegalovirus exposure and HLA in healthy donors. In the PCR, 60 Vbeta and 13 Jbeta primers were used. Sequencing used immunoSEQ multiplex PCR; TCRdb keeps in-frame clones, though not all of them. The sample holds around 100,000 clones; about 72% are singletons and the top ten take 19%. Sequencing used PBMCs. These receptors originate from an older woman in good health and CMV-seropositive.

This clone was recorded once. The rearrangement joins TRBV28 to TRBJ2-7; TRBD1 is a possible D gene (6 bases). The CDR3 has 12 residues. The V end lost 6 bases, the J end lost 6 bases, and 12 bases lay between the germline ends. The germline V gene encodes CDR1 MDHEN and CDR2 SYDVKM. CDR3 sequence (DNA): TGTGCCAGCAGGAAACAGGGAACCGAGCAGTACTTC. It is translated as CASRKQGTEQYF.

In its sample, this clone was seen a few times. J is TRBJ2-3 and V is TRBV6-6; TRBD1 agrees at 9 bases. The V and J ends lost 0 bases and 11 bases, in that order; junction bases with no gene match: 12. CDR3 length equals 16 residues. Per the germline V gene, CDR1 is MNHNY and CDR2 is SVGAGI (reference sequence). The CDR3 reads CASSYSWDRDALMQYF. In DNA form, the CDR3 reads TGTGCCAGCAGTTACTCATGGGACAGGGACGCCTTAATGCAGTATTTT.

The CDR3 coding sequence is TGTGCCAGCTCACCACGTTTAAAAGCGGGAGCATTTTCTTACAATGAGCAGTTCTTC. Protein product: CASSPRLKAGAFSYNEQFF. This rearrangement joins TRBV18 to TRBJ2-1; TRBD2 agrees at 8 bases. This CDR3 region has 19 residues. Per the germline V gene, CDR1 is KGHSH and CDR2 is LQKENI. V trimming: 1 base; J trimming: 4 bases; junction bases outside the gene matches: 15.

The rearrangement links TRBV2 to TRBJ1-2; 9 bases map to TRBD1. Germline V gives CDR1 SNHLY, CDR2 FYNNEI. Trimming took 1 base from V and 4 from J; bases not matched to a gene: 7. CDR3 length: 16 amino acids. This CDR3 is CASSEGQGGYGYGYTF. CDR3 DNA: TGTGCCAGCAGTGAAGGACAGGGGGGTTACGGCTATGGCTACACCTTC.

The chain recombines TRBV10-3 with TRBJ2-2, with TRBD1 identical over 8 bases. CDR3 size: 14 residues. Trimming at V came to 9 bases and at J to 4 bases, leaving 7 bases not matched to a gene. Per the germline V gene, CDR1 is ENHRY and CDR2 is SYGVKD. In DNA form, the CDR3 reads TGTGCCATTACTCAGGGGGCTGGCACCGGGGAGCTGTTTTTT. It specifies CAITQGAGTGELFF.

This clone appeared a few times. V usage is TRBV4-1 and J usage is TRBJ1-4; possibly TRBD1 for D (5 bases). V lost 0 bases, J lost 9 bases, and 17 bases lay in between. There are 16 residues in the CDR3. CDR1 is MGHRA, CDR2 YSYEKL, per germline. The chain's CDR3 is CASSQEGLPGSQKLFF. The CDR3 nucleotides are TGCGCCAGCAGCCAAGAGGGGCTACCGGGTTCCCAAAAACTGTTTTTT.

The chain joins TRBV9 to TRBJ1-2, with TRBD1 identical over 7 bases. The V segment lost 4 bases and the J segment 4 bases; nucleotides outside the gene matches: 28. The germline V gene has CDR1 SGDLS and CDR2 YYNGEE. CDR3 length: 21 amino acids. The CDR3 reads CASSSQTGIIPHLLEIYGYTF. The CDR3 DNA reads as TGTGCCAGCAGCTCCCAGACAGGGATCATCCCTCACCTTCTGGAGATCTATGGCTACACCTTC.

The chain couples TRBV18 to TRBJ2-1; D not resolved. The V and J ends lost 2 bases and 9 bases respectively, with 17 bases between them. This CDR3 is built from 15 residues. The germline V gene has CDR1 KGHSH and CDR2 LQKENI. CDR3 in amino acids: CASSPMAGRYGEQFF. Written as DNA, the CDR3 is TGTGCCAGCTCACCAATGGCAGGCCGGTACGGTGAGCAGTTCTTC.

This chain connects TRBV6-1 to TRBJ2-2; tentatively, D is TRBD2 (5 bases). Germline assignment: CDR1 MNHNS and CDR2 SASEGT. The CDR3 consists of 15 residues. The ends were cut back, 7 bases at V and 5 bases at J, with 17 bases in the middle. The CDR3 region is CASKAEGSRTGELFF. The CDR3 DNA reads as TGTGCCAGCAAGGCCGAGGGCAGTAGAACCGGGGAGCTGTTTTTT.

This chain uses TRBV20-1 with TRBJ2-7, with a possible D match to TRBD2 (5 bases). The CDR3 is 11 residues long. Per germline, CDR1 DFQATT and CDR2 SNEGSKA (reference sequence). Trimming took off 3 bases at V and 4 bases at J, with 7 bases between the two ends. DNA for the CDR3: TGCAGTGCTAGGCCGGGGTACGAGCAGTACTTC. This translates into CSARPGYEQYF.

CDR3 amino acids: CASSPRPVSTNEKLFF. CDR3 DNA: TGTGCCAGCTCACCCCGTCCGGTATCAACTAATGAAAAACTGTTTTTT. The chain recombines TRBV18 with TRBJ1-4; no firm D call. V was trimmed by 3 bases and J by 0 bases, leaving 11 bases between them. CDR3 length equals 16 residues. Germline assignment: CDR1 KGHSH and CDR2 LQKENI.

V usage is TRBV18 and J usage is TRBJ1-4; D is unclear. This CDR3 has 13 amino acids. Germline CDR1 is KGHSH and CDR2 is LQKENI. Trimming removed 8 bases at V and 3 bases at J, with 10 bases between. Written as DNA, the CDR3 is TGTGCCAGCCGGAGGGTAGCTAATGAAAAACTGTTTTTT. Translating gives CASRRVANEKLFF.

The CDR3 here is CASSLHGETVNEKLFF. In nucleotides, the CDR3 is TGCGCCAGCAGCCTCCACGGGGAGACCGTAAATGAAAAACTGTTTTTT. V and J are TRBV4-1 and TRBJ1-4; D is undetermined. CDR3 length equals 16 residues. Germline-derived CDR1 and CDR2 are MGHRA and YSYEKL. V was shortened by 4 bases and J by 5 bases, with 17 bases between the two germline ends.

The chain uses TRBV7-2 and TRBJ2-2; 8 positions agree with TRBD2. The CDR3 has 15 residues. Germline CDR1 and CDR2: SGHTA and FQGNSA. V lost 0 bases to trimming and J lost 6 bases; unmatched junction nucleotides: 3. CDR3 in amino acids: CASSLAGTRSGELFF. For the CDR3, the DNA is TGTGCCAGCAGCTTAGCGGGGACTAGGTCCGGGGAGCTGTTTTTT.

The rearrangement links TRBV7-9 to TRBJ2-7; TRBD2 matches 14 bases. This CDR3 spans 17 amino acids. Trimming took 5 bases from V and 2 from J; bases not matched to a gene: 8. The V gene's germline CDR1 is SEHNR and CDR2 FQNEAQ (reference sequence). The CDR3 spells CASSPRGLAGAPYEQYF. In DNA form, the CDR3 reads TGTGCCAGCAGCCCTCGGGGACTAGCGGGAGCTCCCTACGAGCAGTACTTC.

The table lists this clone with a few counts. The rearrangement joins TRBV2 to TRBJ2-1; the D is unclear. Germline CDR1 and CDR2: SNHLY and FYNNEI. The length of the CDR3 is 10 residues. V was clipped by 6 bases and J by 10 bases, with 7 bases between them. The CDR3: CASSRVEQFF. The CDR3, as DNA: TGTGCCAGCAGCCGCGTCGAGCAGTTCTTC.

On this clone itself: In the same sample, other DNA sequences code for this CDR3. This chain uses TRBV5-4 with TRBJ2-1; 10 nucleotides match TRBD2. Trimming cost V 2 bases and J 6 bases; bases outside gene matches: 5. The CDR3 runs 15 residues. Germline V CDR1 and CDR2: SGHNT, YYREEE (reference sequence). The CDR3 bases are TGTGCCAGCAGCTTAAGCGGGAGGGCATTCAATGAGCAGTTCTTC. This translates into CASSLSGRAFNEQFF.

The chain combines TRBV10-1 with TRBJ2-5, with TRBD1 identical over 7 bases. Germline V gene sequence: CDR1 WNHNN, CDR2 SYGVQD (reference sequence). This CDR3 has 13 residues. With V trimmed by 0 bases and J by 8 bases, 3 bases remained unmatched. For the CDR3, the DNA is TGCGCCAGCAGTGAGTCAACAGGGGCTACCCAGTACTTC. Translation gives CASSESTGATQYF.

The J gene is TRBJ2-3, the V gene TRBV2; 7 nucleotides agree with TRBD2. CDR3 length: 15 residues. Germline values: CDR1 SNHLY, CDR2 FYNNEI. J lost 4 bases, V lost 1 base, and 5 bases had no gene match. The CDR3 sequence: CASSEGLAEADTQYF. For the CDR3, the DNA is TGTGCCAGCAGTGAAGGGCTAGCGGAGGCAGATACGCAGTATTTT.

The chain joins TRBV18 to TRBJ1-2; D not resolved. Looked up from germline, CDR1 is KGHSH and CDR2 is LQKENI. This CDR3 is built from 13 residues. Trimming removed 1 base from V and 1 base from J, with 4 bases in between. The CDR3 protein is CASSPQSNYGYTF. The DNA for the CDR3 is TGTGCCAGCTCACCACAGAGTAACTATGGCTACACCTTC.

The V gene is TRBV7-2, the J gene TRBJ2-7; no definite D call. V shed 3 bases and J shed 1 base, with 13 bases lying between them. This CDR3 comprises 15 residues. In germline, CDR1 is SGHTA, CDR2 FQGNSA. CDR3 nucleotide sequence: TGTGCCAGCAGCTTGAGCGCCTCCGGATCCTACGAGCAGTACTTC. Its protein product is CASSLSASGSYEQYF. Variable domain in full (rest from reference TRBV7-2 and TRBJ2-7): GAGVSQSPSNKVTEKGKDVELRCDPISGHTALYWYRQSLGQGLEFLIYFQGNSAPDKSGLPSDRFSAERTGGSVSTLTIQRTQQEDSAVYLCASSLSASGSYEQYFGPGTRLTVT.